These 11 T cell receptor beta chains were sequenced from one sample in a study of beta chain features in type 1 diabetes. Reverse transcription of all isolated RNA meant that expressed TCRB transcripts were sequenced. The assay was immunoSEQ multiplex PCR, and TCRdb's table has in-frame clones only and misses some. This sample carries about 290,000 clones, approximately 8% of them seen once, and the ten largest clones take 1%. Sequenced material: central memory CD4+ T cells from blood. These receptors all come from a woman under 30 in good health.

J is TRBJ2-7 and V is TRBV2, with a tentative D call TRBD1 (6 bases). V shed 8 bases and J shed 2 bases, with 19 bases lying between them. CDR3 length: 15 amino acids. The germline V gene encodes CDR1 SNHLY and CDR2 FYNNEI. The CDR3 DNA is TGTGCCAGCCGCGGAAACAGGGTTACAACCTACGAGCAGTACTTC. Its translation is CASRGNRVTTYEQYF. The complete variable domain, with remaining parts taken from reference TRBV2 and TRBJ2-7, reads EPEVTQTPSHQVTQMGQEVILRCVPISNHLYFYWYRQILGQKVEFLVSFYNNEISEKSEIFDDQFSVERPDGSNFTLKIRSTKLEDSAMYFCASRGNRVTTYEQYFGPGTRLTVT.

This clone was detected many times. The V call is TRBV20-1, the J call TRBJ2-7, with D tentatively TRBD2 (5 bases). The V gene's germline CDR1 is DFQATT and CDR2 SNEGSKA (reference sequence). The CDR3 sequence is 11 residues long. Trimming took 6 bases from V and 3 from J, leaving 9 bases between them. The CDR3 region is CSATRGYEQYV. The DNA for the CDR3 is TGCAGTGCAACACGGGGCTACGAGCAGTACGTC.

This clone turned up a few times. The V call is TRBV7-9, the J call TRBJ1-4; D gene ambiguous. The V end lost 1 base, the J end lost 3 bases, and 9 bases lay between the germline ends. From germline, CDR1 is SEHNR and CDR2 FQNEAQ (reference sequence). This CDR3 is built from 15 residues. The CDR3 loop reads CASSLDAAPNEKLFF. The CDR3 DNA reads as TGTGCCAGCAGCTTAGATGCGGCACCTAATGAAAAACTGTTTTTT.

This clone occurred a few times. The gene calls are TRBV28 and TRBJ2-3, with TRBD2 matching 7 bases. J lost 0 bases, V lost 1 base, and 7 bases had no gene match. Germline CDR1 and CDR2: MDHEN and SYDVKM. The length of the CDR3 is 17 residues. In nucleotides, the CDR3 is TGTGCCAGCAGTTTATCAGGTAGCGGGTCTAGCACAGATACGCAGTATTTT. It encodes CASSLSGSGSSTDTQYF. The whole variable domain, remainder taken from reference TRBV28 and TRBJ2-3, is DVKVTQSSRYLVKRTGEKVFLECVQDMDHENMFWYRQDPGLGLRLIYFSYDVKMKEKGDIPEGYSVSREKKERFSLILESASTNQTSMYLCASSLSGSGSSTDTQYFGPGTRLTVL.

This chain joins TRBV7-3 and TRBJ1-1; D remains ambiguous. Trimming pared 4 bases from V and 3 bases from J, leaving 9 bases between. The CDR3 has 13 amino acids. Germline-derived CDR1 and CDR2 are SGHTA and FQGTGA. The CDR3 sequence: CASSSDMYTEAFF. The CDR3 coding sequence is TGTGCCAGCAGCTCCGACATGTACACTGAAGCTTTCTTT. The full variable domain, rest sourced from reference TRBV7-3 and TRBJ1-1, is GAGVSQTPSNKVTEKGKYVELRCDPISGHTALYWYRQSLGQGPEFLIYFQGTGAADDSGLPNDRFFAVRPEGSVSTLKIQRTERGDSAVYLCASSSDMYTEAFFGQGTRLTVV.

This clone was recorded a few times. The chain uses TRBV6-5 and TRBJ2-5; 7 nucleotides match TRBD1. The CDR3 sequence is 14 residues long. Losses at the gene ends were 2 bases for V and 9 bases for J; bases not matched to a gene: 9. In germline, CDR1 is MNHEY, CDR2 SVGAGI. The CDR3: CASSYRDRVESQYF. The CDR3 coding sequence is TGTGCCAGCAGTTACCGGGACAGAGTCGAATCCCAGTACTTC.

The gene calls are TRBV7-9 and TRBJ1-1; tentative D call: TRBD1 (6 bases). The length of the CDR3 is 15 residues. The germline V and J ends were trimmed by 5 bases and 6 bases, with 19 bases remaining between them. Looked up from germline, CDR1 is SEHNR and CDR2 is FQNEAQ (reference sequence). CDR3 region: CASSRNGHREAEAFF. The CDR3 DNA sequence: TGTGCCAGCAGCCGGAATGGCCACAGGGAGGCTGAAGCTTTCTTT.

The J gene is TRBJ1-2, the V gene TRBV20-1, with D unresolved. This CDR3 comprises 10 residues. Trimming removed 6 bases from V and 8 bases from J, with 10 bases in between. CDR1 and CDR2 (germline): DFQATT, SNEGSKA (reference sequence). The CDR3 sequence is CSAAGKGYTF. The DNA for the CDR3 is TGCAGTGCCGCCGGGAAAGGCTACACCTTC.

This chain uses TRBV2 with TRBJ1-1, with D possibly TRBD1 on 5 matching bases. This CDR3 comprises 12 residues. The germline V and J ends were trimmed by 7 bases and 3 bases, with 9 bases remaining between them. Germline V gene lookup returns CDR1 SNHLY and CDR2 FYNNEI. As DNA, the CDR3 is TGTGCCAGCATAGACAGAGACACTGAAGCTTTCTTT. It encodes CASIDRDTEAFF.

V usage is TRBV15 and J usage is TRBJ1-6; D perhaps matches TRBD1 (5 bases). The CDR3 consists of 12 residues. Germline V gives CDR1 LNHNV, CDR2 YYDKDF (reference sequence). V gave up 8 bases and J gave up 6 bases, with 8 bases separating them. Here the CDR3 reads CATGQGNSPLHF. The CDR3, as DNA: TGTGCCACCGGGCAGGGTAATTCACCCCTCCACTTT. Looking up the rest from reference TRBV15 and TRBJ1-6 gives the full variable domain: DAMVIQNPRYQVTQFGKPVTLSCSQTLNHNVMYWYQQKSSQAPKLLFHYYDKDFNNEADTPDNFQSRRPNTSFCFLDIRSPGLGDTAMYLCATGQGNSPLHFGNGTRLTVT.

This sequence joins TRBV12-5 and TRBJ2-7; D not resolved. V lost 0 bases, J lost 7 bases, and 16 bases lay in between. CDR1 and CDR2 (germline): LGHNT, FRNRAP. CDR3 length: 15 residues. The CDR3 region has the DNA TGTGCTAGTGGTTTGGTAAGGTTGCCCGCCTGGGAGCAGTACTTC. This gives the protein CASGLVRLPAWEQYF.